The 30 T cell receptor beta chains listed next were all sequenced from one sample in a study of T cell repertoires in cytomegalovirus infection. Each CDR3 protein gets one entry after TCRdb re-called the reads with MiXCR. The data contain about 920,000 distinct CDR3 sequences, roughly 30% of them singletons. These receptors' antigens are unknown. Sequenced here: cultured CD8+ T cells from PBMCs, sampled from culture after CMV antigen stimulation. Receptors originate from a human donor in good health (CMV status not recorded). Some clones in this sample may be carry-over from other donors' samples.

This clonotype turned up a few times. The V and J genes are TRBV12-3 or TRBV12-4 and TRBJ2-1; weak D call: TRBD1 (5 bases). V was trimmed by 5 bases and J by 0 bases, leaving 17 bases between them. The CDR3 is made up of 17 amino acids. CDR3 DNA sequence: TGTGCCAGCAGTCCTTGGCCGACAGAGAGCTCCTACAATGAGCAGTTCTTC. It specifies CASSPWPTESSYNEQFF.

This clonotype was observed a handful of times. The chain employs TRBV4-3 and TRBJ1-2; a weak D match, TRBD1 (5 bases). CDR1 is LGHNA, CDR2 YSLEER, per germline. The CDR3 sequence is 14 residues long. V gave up 0 bases and J gave up 6 bases, with 11 bases separating them. CDR3 sequence (DNA): TGCGCCAGCAGCCAAGATAGTTCGGGGCATGGCTACACCTTC. This codes for CASSQDSSGHGYTF.

At least ten counts were recorded for this clonotype. The chain has TRBV10-3 and TRBJ2-6, with 13 bases matching TRBD2. Trimming took 10 bases from V and 1 from J; bases not matched to a gene: 1. CDR3 size: 15 residues. Germline CDR1 reads ENHRY; CDR2 reads SYGVKD. This chain's CDR3 is CATTSGGSGANVLTF. CDR3 sequence (DNA): TGTGCCACGACTAGCGGGGGGTCTGGGGCCAACGTCCTGACTTTC.

This clonotype was detected a few times. The genes are TRBV6-5 and TRBJ2-3; a weak D match, TRBD1 (6 bases). This CDR3 has 14 amino acids. Trimming removed 0 bases from V and 12 bases from J, with 16 bases in between. CDR1 and CDR2 from the germline V gene are MNHEY and SVGAGI. CDR3 region: CASSYSGGQIVQYF. CDR3 DNA sequence: TGTGCCAGCAGTTACTCTGGGGGCCAAATAGTTCAGTATTTT.

This clonotype was picked up many times. V is TRBV4-1 and J is TRBJ2-7, with D possibly being TRBD1 (6 bases). Germline CDR1 is MGHRA and CDR2 is YSYEKL. V shed 1 base and J shed 2 bases, with 12 bases lying between them. The CDR3 extends over 15 amino acids. DNA for the CDR3: TGCGCCAGCAGCCAAGCCGGACAGTGGACCTACGAGCAGTACTTC. Encoded protein: CASSQAGQWTYEQYF.

V is TRBV27 and J is TRBJ1-4; no clear D. The germline CDR1 and CDR2 sequences are MNHEY and SMNVEV (reference sequence). Trimming pared 2 bases from V and 7 bases from J, leaving 11 bases between. This CDR3 contains 14 residues. CDR3 sequence: CASSLVLGSEKLFF. CDR3 nucleotides: TGTGCCAGCAGTTTAGTGCTTGGCTCTGAAAAACTGTTTTTT.

This clonotype has only a few counts. This chain joins TRBV27 and TRBJ1-1; no reliable D call. CDR1 and CDR2 (germline): MNHEY, SMNVEV (reference sequence). The CDR3 spans 13 residues. V was clipped by 3 bases and J by 1 base, with 6 bases between them. The CDR3 spells CASSFQENTEAFF. In DNA, the CDR3 is TGTGCCAGCAGTTTTCAAGAGAACACTGAAGCTTTCTTT.

The chain uses TRBV6-2 or TRBV6-3 and TRBJ2-7; 8 positions agree with TRBD1. V dropped 6 bases and J dropped 6; count of bases not matched to a gene: 4. CDR1 is MNHEY, CDR2 SVGEGT, per germline. The CDR3 has 12 amino acids. The CDR3 region has the DNA TGTGCCAGCAGCCTGACAGGGGCCGAGCAGTACGTC. Its translation: CASSLTGAEQYV.

The V gene is TRBV6-5, the J gene TRBJ1-2; D remains unclear. The CDR3 consists of 19 residues. Trimming stripped 0 bases from V and 4 bases from J, with 24 bases between. Germline-derived CDR1 and CDR2 are MNHEY and SVGAGI. CDR3 amino acids: CASSYSYIPLGFSPYGYTF. CDR3 bases: TGTGCCAGCAGTTACTCGTATATACCCCTGGGATTCAGTCCCTATGGCTACACCTTC.

The chain carries TRBV10-3 and TRBJ2-2; 7 nucleotides line up with TRBD2. The CDR3 has 13 amino acids. The junction had 3 bases not matched to a gene; V was cut back by 9 bases and J by 2 bases. Looked up from germline, CDR1 is ENHRY and CDR2 is SYGVKD. The CDR3 is CAISGANTGELFF. In DNA, the CDR3 is TGTGCCATAAGCGGGGCCAACACCGGGGAGCTGTTTTTT.

The chain is built from TRBV4-1 and TRBJ1-4, with D unresolved. CDR3 length equals 19 residues. Germline values: CDR1 MGHRA, CDR2 YSYEKL. V lost 0 bases and J lost 2, with 19 bases in between. This CDR3 reads CASSQEPLQSLGTNEKLFF. The CDR3 bases are TGCGCCAGCAGCCAAGAGCCGTTGCAGAGTCTCGGGACTAATGAAAAACTGTTTTTT.

Concerning this clonotype: A much larger clone lies one base from this, so it may be a read error. V is TRBV27 and J is TRBJ2-7; D gene ambiguous. Germline V gene data show CDR1 as MNHEY and CDR2 as SMNVEV (reference sequence). CDR3 length: 9 amino acids. The CDR3 DNA is TGTGTCAGCAGTTACGAGCAGTACTTC. It specifies CVSSYEQYF.

The chain combines TRBV7-6 with TRBJ2-1; the match to TRBD2 covers 11 bases. V lost 1 base and J lost 5; bases outside the gene matches: 10. Per germline, CDR1 SGHVS and CDR2 FNYEAQ. The CDR3 spans 18 residues. CDR3 in DNA: TGTGCCAGCAGCTTAGAACCCGGCCAGGGACTAGCGGACAATGAGCAGTTCTTC. This encodes CASSLEPGQGLADNEQFF.

J is TRBJ2-7 and V is TRBV20-1; D gene ambiguous. This CDR3 spans 13 amino acids. V shed 3 bases and J shed 3 bases, with 12 bases lying between them. Germline CDR1 and CDR2: DFQATT and SNEGSKA (reference sequence). The chain's CDR3 is CSARGFPDYEQYV. CDR3 sequence (DNA): TGCAGTGCTAGGGGGTTCCCCGACTACGAGCAGTACGTC.

This clonotype turned up a few times. V usage is TRBV4-1 and J usage is TRBJ1-3, with a tentative D call TRBD1 (5 bases). Germline CDR1 and CDR2: MGHRA and YSYEKL. The CDR3 runs 15 residues. The germline V and J ends were trimmed by 1 base and 0 bases, with 7 bases remaining between them. CDR3 DNA sequence: TGCGCCAGCAGCCAAGGGGGGTACTCTGGAAACACCATATATTTT. It specifies CASSQGGYSGNTIYF.

This chain connects TRBV6-1 to TRBJ2-2; D call uncertain. This CDR3 is built from 16 residues. Germline V gene lookup returns CDR1 MNHNS and CDR2 SASEGT. The V end lost 7 bases, the J end lost 3 bases, and 18 bases lay between the germline ends. The CDR3: CASTRFPAIDTGELFF. CDR3 coding DNA: TGTGCCAGCACCCGGTTCCCGGCCATCGACACCGGGGAGCTGTTTTTT.

The V call is TRBV6-4, the J call TRBJ2-7, with D possibly being TRBD2 (6 bases). Trimming took 3 bases from V and 5 from J, leaving 11 bases between them. Germline V gene data show CDR1 as MRHNA and CDR2 as SNTAGT. The CDR3 is 13 amino acids. DNA of the CDR3: TGTGCCAGCAGTGAAATTAGCGGCCACGAGCAGTACTTC. It specifies CASSEISGHEQYF.

The chain is built from TRBV4-3 and TRBJ2-6; perhaps D is TRBD1 or TRBD2 (5 bases each). The CDR3 contains 15 residues. Trimming removed 0 bases from V and 7 bases from J, with 10 bases in between. Germline CDR1 is LGHNA and CDR2 is YSLEER. The CDR3 DNA follows: TGCGCCAGCAGCCAAGATATGGGGGTAGCCAACGTCCTGACTTTC. Protein product: CASSQDMGVANVLTF.

This chain links TRBV12-3 or TRBV12-4 with TRBJ2-2, with D possibly being TRBD1 or TRBD2 (5 bases each). The CDR3 covers 16 residues. V was pared by 6 bases and J by 1 base, with 15 bases between. The CDR3 here is CASSYSWGKNTGELFF. The CDR3 coding sequence is TGTGCCAGCAGCTACTCCTGGGGGAAGAACACCGGGGAGCTGTTTTTT.

This clonotype turned up a few times. This chain joins TRBV6-6 and TRBJ1-1; D not resolved. V lost 2 bases and J 1 base, leaving 5 bases between the germline ends. The V gene's germline CDR1 is MNHNY and CDR2 SVGAGI (reference sequence). This CDR3 region has 13 residues. The CDR3 sequence is CASSYNTNTEAFF. CDR3 DNA sequence: TGTGCCAGCAGTTACAACACGAACACTGAAGCTTTCTTT.

The chain is built from TRBV4-1 and TRBJ2-1; D perhaps matches TRBD1 (6 bases). The germline V gene encodes CDR1 MGHRA and CDR2 YSYEKL. Trimming stripped 1 base from V and 0 bases from J, with 13 bases between. The CDR3 totals 17 residues. For the CDR3, the DNA is TGCGCCAGCAGCCAAGGGGGGCGAGGGGGCTCCTACAATGAGCAGTTCTTC. It codes for CASSQGGRGGSYNEQFF.

The chain couples TRBV2 to TRBJ1-4, with D unclear. The V gene lost 2 bases and the J gene lost 8 bases, with 9 bases spanning the gap. Germline assignment: CDR1 SNHLY and CDR2 FYNNEI. The CDR3 runs to 13 residues. CDR3 in amino acids: CASSESFGEKLFF. For the CDR3, the DNA is TGTGCCAGCAGTGAATCCTTCGGAGAAAAACTGTTTTTT.

This clonotype was picked up a small number of times. This chain uses TRBV4-1 with TRBJ2-1; perhaps TRBD2 as D (5 bases). CDR3 length: 16 residues. V was shortened by 1 base and J by 8 bases, with 18 bases between the two germline ends. The germline CDR1 and CDR2 sequences are MGHRA and YSYEKL. The CDR3, as DNA: TGCGCCAGCAGCCAAGGCCCGAGGGCTAGTAACGATGAGCAGTTCTTC. It is translated as CASSQGPRASNDEQFF.

This clonotype was found a few times. V gene TRBV12-3 or TRBV12-4 combines with J gene TRBJ2-7, with 9 bases lining up with TRBD1. This CDR3 region has 14 residues. V dropped 0 bases and J dropped 7; count of bases not matched to a gene: 4. DNA for the CDR3: TGTGCCAGCAGTTTAGCGGGGACAGGGAGGGAGCAGTACGTC. As protein: CASSLAGTGREQYV.

This clonotype was seen a handful of times. V and J are TRBV27 and TRBJ2-7; D gene uncertain. In germline, CDR1 is MNHEY, CDR2 SMNVEV (reference sequence). Between the trimmed V and J ends, which lost 3 bases and 3 bases, there was a span of 12 bases. This CDR3 is 14 amino acids long. CDR3 sequence: CASSFGPNGYEQYV. The CDR3 DNA reads as TGTGCCAGCAGTTTTGGCCCCAACGGCTACGAGCAGTACGTC.

The chain joins TRBV27 to TRBJ1-6, with 8 bases lining up with TRBD1. V lost 5 bases and J lost 10; bases outside the gene matches: 10. CDR1 is MNHEY and CDR2 is SMNVEV in the germline V gene (reference sequence). The length of the CDR3 is 15 residues. CDR3 residues: CASSPVDRGGSPLHF. Written as DNA, the CDR3 is TGTGCCAGCAGTCCCGTCGACAGGGGTGGCTCACCCCTCCACTTT.

This clonotype turned up a few times. This rearrangement joins TRBV7-9 to TRBJ2-7; TRBD1 matches 7 bases. The CDR3 length is 16 residues. Trimming removed 4 bases from V and 2 bases from J; junction bases left unmatched: 11. Germline assignment: CDR1 SEHNR and CDR2 FQNEAQ (reference sequence). CDR3 DNA sequence: TGTGCCAGCAGCTACCCCGGTGGGCAGGGGGCCTACGAGCAGTACTTC. Translated: CASSYPGGQGAYEQYF.

This sequence joins TRBV15 and TRBJ2-3, with D possibly being TRBD2 (5 bases). CDR1 LNHNV and CDR2 YYDKDF come from the germline V gene (reference sequence). Trimming pared 3 bases from V and 0 bases from J, leaving 16 bases between. The CDR3 is 17 residues long. DNA of the CDR3: TGTGCCACCAGCAGGTCCCGGACTCTTTATAGCACAGATACGCAGTATTTT. Amino acid sequence: CATSRSRTLYSTDTQYF.

The V gene is TRBV27, the J gene TRBJ2-5; D is uncertain. Between the trimmed V and J ends, which lost 3 bases and 6 bases, there was a span of 11 bases. Looked up from germline, CDR1 is MNHEY and CDR2 is SMNVEV (reference sequence). The CDR3 consists of 13 residues. The CDR3 bases are TGTGCCAGCAGTTTGACGCTCACAAAGACCCAGTACTTC. It yields the protein CASSLTLTKTQYF.

At least ten counts were recorded for this clonotype. The chain couples TRBV7-6 to TRBJ2-3, with D possibly being TRBD1 (6 bases). V was clipped by 1 base and J by 4 bases, with 9 bases between them. Germline V gene data show CDR1 as SGHVS and CDR2 as FNYEAQ. This CDR3 comprises 14 residues. CDR3 sequence (DNA): TGTGCCAGCAGCTTAGGGACAGAATCAGATACGCAGTATTTT. This gives the protein CASSLGTESDTQYF.